These 26 T cell receptor beta chains originate from one sample sequenced in a study of early T cells in non-severe SARS-CoV-2 infection. From the 5' RACE reads, TCRdb called clonotypes with MiXCR, one entry per CDR3 protein. The sample has about 40,000 distinct CDR3 sequences; 4.5% to 5% are singletons. Sequencing used whole blood. These receptors were taken from an adult who was a healthcare worker with PCR-confirmed SARS-CoV-2 infection or an uninfected control (not recorded which).

Many counts were recorded for this clonotype. The chain links TRBV7-6 to TRBJ2-1; D unclear. The CDR3 covers 15 residues. V was shortened by 0 bases and J by 8 bases, with 14 bases between the two germline ends. Per germline, CDR1 SGHVS and CDR2 FNYEAQ. The chain's CDR3 is CASSLAHEGFHEQFF. CDR3 bases: TGTGCCAGCAGCTTAGCGCATGAAGGTTTCCATGAGCAGTTCTTC.

This clonotype was counted ten times or more. This chain links TRBV25-1 with TRBJ2-5, with D maybe TRBD1 (5 bases). The germline gives CDR1 MGHDK, CDR2 SYGVNS. CDR3 length equals 14 residues. V gave up 3 bases and J gave up 5 bases, with 13 bases separating them. The CDR3 DNA is TGTGCCAGCAGTGACTTTAGGGGATCGGAGACCCAGTACTTC. This sequence encodes CASSDFRGSETQYF. The variable domain in full, with the rest retrieved from reference TRBV25-1 and TRBJ2-5, is EADIYQTPRYLVIGTGKKITLECSQTMGHDKMYWYQQDPGMELHLIHYSYGVNSTEKGDLSSESTVSRIRTEHFPLTLESARPSHTSQYLCASSDFRGSETQYFGPGTRLLVL.

This clonotype was picked up many times. This chain connects TRBV11-2 to TRBJ2-3; the D is unclear. The CDR3 is 15 residues long. The germline V and J ends were trimmed by 1 base and 2 bases, with 10 bases remaining between them. CDR1 is SGHAT and CDR2 is FQNNGV in the germline V gene. CDR3 residues: CASSLGPVLTDTQYF. The CDR3 coding sequence is TGTGCCAGCAGCTTAGGGCCGGTCCTCACAGATACGCAGTATTTT.

This clonotype has at least ten counts. The V call is TRBV20-1, the J call TRBJ1-1; D not certain. The CDR3 contains 12 residues. Trimming took 0 bases from V and 7 from J, leaving 9 bases between them. CDR1 is DFQATT and CDR2 is SNEGSKA in the germline V gene (reference sequence). The CDR3 coding sequence is TGCAGTGCTAGAGATCAGGCAAATGAAGCTTTCTTT. As protein: CSARDQANEAFF.

This clonotype was counted at least ten times. The J gene is TRBJ2-7, the V gene TRBV18, with D perhaps TRBD1 (6 bases). The ends were cut back, 0 bases at V and 5 bases at J, with 20 bases in the middle. CDR3 length equals 17 residues. Germline V gene lookup returns CDR1 KGHSH and CDR2 LQKENI. The CDR3 is CASSPPSRDTVGHEQYF. CDR3 DNA sequence: TGTGCCAGCTCACCACCTTCACGGGACACAGTGGGGCACGAGCAGTACTTC.

This clonotype has ten or more counts. This chain uses TRBV19 with TRBJ1-2, with D possibly matching TRBD1 (5 bases). With 3 bases removed from V and 0 bases from J, the gap between germline ends came to 11 bases. Germline loops: CDR1 LNHDA, CDR2 SQIVND (reference sequence). The CDR3 length is 15 residues. DNA of the CDR3: TGTGCCAGTAGTATGGGGGGGTTGACTAACTATGGCTACACCTTC. This encodes CASSMGGLTNYGYTF.

This clonotype was found a few times. The chain couples TRBV29-1 to TRBJ1-1; perhaps TRBD1 as D (5 bases). Looked up from germline, CDR1 is SQVTM and CDR2 is ANQGSEA. Trimming took 3 bases from V and 4 from J, leaving 15 bases between them. The CDR3 covers 14 residues. The CDR3 DNA sequence: TGCAGCGTTGAGGGCCAGGGCGGATCCACTGAAGCTTTCTTT. Residues: CSVEGQGGSTEAFF.

This clonotype was detected a few times. J is TRBJ1-1 and V is TRBV10-2; a possible D gene is TRBD1 (5 bases). Germline V gives CDR1 WSHSY, CDR2 SAAADI. The V gene lost 1 base and the J gene lost 5 bases, with 5 bases spanning the gap. This CDR3 spans 12 amino acids. The CDR3 DNA is TGCGCCAGCAGTGAGTGGGGGACTGAAGCTTTCTTT. The encoded protein is CASSEWGTEAFF.

This clonotype was found a few times. The chain combines TRBV20-1 with TRBJ2-5, with D possibly matching TRBD1 (6 bases). Germline V gene data show CDR1 as DFQATT and CDR2 as SNEGSKA (reference sequence). The germline V and J ends were trimmed by 4 bases and 2 bases, with 17 bases remaining between them. This CDR3 has 15 residues. DNA for the CDR3: TGCAGTGCTAAAGCGTTTGGACAGCGACAAGAGACCCAGTACTTC. This gives the protein CSAKAFGQRQETQYF.

The chain couples TRBV3-1 to TRBJ1-1, with 9 bases that match TRBD1. There are 16 residues in the CDR3. Looked up from germline, CDR1 is LGHDT and CDR2 is YNNKEL (reference sequence). J was trimmed by 5 bases and V by 4 bases; bases with no gene match: 11. This CDR3 is CASSRGTGSFLTEAFF. In nucleotides, the CDR3 is TGTGCCAGCAGCCGGGGGACAGGGTCCTTTCTGACTGAAGCTTTCTTT.

This clonotype was picked up a small number of times. The chain links TRBV19 to TRBJ2-1, with 11 bases fitting TRBD2. The germline gives CDR1 LNHDA, CDR2 SQIVND (reference sequence). V shed 3 bases and J 6 bases; nucleotides not matched to a gene: 4. The CDR3 length is 15 residues. CDR3 sequence (DNA): TGTGCCAGTAGTATCCAACTAGCGGGGGTCAATGAGCAGTTCTTC. As protein: CASSIQLAGVNEQFF.

This clonotype was recorded at least ten times. The rearrangement links TRBV30 to TRBJ1-1; D is possibly TRBD1 (5 bases). The germline CDR1 and CDR2 sequences are GTSNPN and SVGIG (reference sequence). The ends were cut back, 1 base at V and 6 bases at J, with 6 bases in the middle. This CDR3 is 11 amino acids long. The CDR3 bases are TGTGCCTGGAGTGGGGGGGCTGAAGCTTTCTTT. Translated: CAWSGGAEAFF.

This clonotype was seen repeatedly, ten times or more. This chain links TRBV6-5 with TRBJ1-1, with TRBD1 matching 7 bases. Trimming removed 2 bases from V and 0 bases from J; junction bases left unmatched: 6. Per the germline V gene, CDR1 is MNHEY and CDR2 is SVGAGI. The CDR3 is 16 residues long. The DNA for the CDR3 is TGTGCCAGCAGTTACAACAGGGGATCAATGAACACTGAAGCTTTCTTT. Translated, it gives CASSYNRGSMNTEAFF.

The V gene is TRBV7-9, the J gene TRBJ2-3, with 9 positions matching TRBD2. Germline V gene data show CDR1 as SEHNR and CDR2 as FQNEAQ (reference sequence). The CDR3 sequence is 18 residues long. Trimming took 5 bases from V and 5 from J; bases not matched to a gene: 17. The CDR3 coding sequence is TGTGCCAGCAGCCCGAAATGGAGGGTAGCGGGAGTGATAGATACGCAGTATTTT. Translated, it gives CASSPKWRVAGVIDTQYF.

In this sample, this clonotype turned up many times. The chain employs TRBV2 and TRBJ2-3; tentative D call: TRBD2 (5 bases). CDR3 length: 15 amino acids. Germline V gives CDR1 SNHLY, CDR2 FYNNEI. V was pared by 4 bases and J by 4 bases, with 15 bases between. Here the CDR3 DNA reads TGTGCCAGCAGTGGTATCGCTTCACTAGCAGATACGCAGTATTTT. Translating gives CASSGIASLADTQYF.

This clonotype was seen repeatedly, ten times or more. The rearrangement uses TRBV7-2 and TRBJ2-3; D may match TRBD1 or TRBD2 (6 bases each). From germline, CDR1 is SGHTA and CDR2 FQGNSA. Between the trimmed V and J ends, which lost 6 bases and 1 base, there was a span of 20 bases. The CDR3 sequence is 17 residues long. The CDR3 loop reads CASSPLYGGMGTDTQYF. The CDR3 DNA is TGTGCCAGCAGTCCTTTATACGGGGGCATGGGCACAGATACGCAGTATTTT.

This clonotype came up many times. V and J are TRBV6-6 and TRBJ1-4; D remains unclear. There are 15 residues in the CDR3. V was shortened by 7 bases and J by 3 bases, with 15 bases between the two germline ends. The germline gives CDR1 MNHNY, CDR2 SVGAGI (reference sequence). The CDR3 region is CASTGRREANEKLFF. CDR3 nucleotide sequence: TGTGCCAGCACCGGGAGACGGGAGGCTAATGAAAAACTGTTTTTT.

This clonotype was detected only a few times. The V gene is TRBV18, the J gene TRBJ1-2; 7 bases align to TRBD1. V trimming: 3 bases; J trimming: 3 bases; junction bases outside the gene matches: 1. The CDR3 sequence is 13 residues long. Germline lookup yields CDR1 KGHSH and CDR2 LQKENI. CDR3 DNA sequence: TGTGCCAGCTCACCTGACAGGGACTATGGCTACACCTTC. Its translation is CASSPDRDYGYTF.

This clonotype showed up many times. The chain recombines TRBV30 with TRBJ1-2; 8 bases align to TRBD1. CDR1 and CDR2 from the germline V gene are GTSNPN and SVGIG (reference sequence). The CDR3 is made up of 13 amino acids. V shed 1 base, J shed 5 bases, and the junction held 3 bases outside the gene matches. This CDR3 is CAWSAGQGYGYTF. The CDR3 DNA is TGTGCCTGGAGTGCTGGACAGGGTTATGGCTACACCTTC.

V usage is TRBV27 and J usage is TRBJ2-7, with 10 positions matching TRBD2. Trimming cost V 0 bases and J 2 bases; bases outside gene matches: 1. The germline V gene has CDR1 MNHEY and CDR2 SMNVEV (reference sequence). This CDR3 region has 15 residues. CDR3 region: CASSLSLAGTYEQYF. The CDR3 region has the DNA TGTGCCAGCAGTTTATCACTAGCGGGAACCTACGAGCAGTACTTC.

This clonotype was recorded many times. The chain employs TRBV7-2 and TRBJ1-6; D unclear. Germline loops: CDR1 SGHTA, CDR2 FQGNSA. The CDR3 is 13 residues long. V was cut by 3 bases and J by 6 bases, with 6 bases left in between. CDR3 DNA sequence: TGTGCCAGCAGCTTCTCTAGTAATTCACCCCTCCACTTT. Amino acid sequence: CASSFSSNSPLHF. Supplemented by reference TRBV7-2 and TRBJ1-6, the full variable domain reads GAGVSQSPSNKVTEKGKDVELRCDPISGHTALYWYRQSLGQGLEFLIYFQGNSAPDKSGLPSDRFSAERTGGSVSTLTIQRTQQEDSAVYLCASSFSSNSPLHFGNGTRLTVT.

At least ten counts were recorded for this clonotype. The CDR3 sequence: CASSIEARDYSNQPQHF. In nucleotides, the CDR3 is TGTGCCAGTAGTATAGAAGCCCGGGATTATAGCAATCAGCCCCAGCATTTT. The chain employs TRBV19 and TRBJ1-5; no clear D gene. CDR3 length: 17 amino acids. The V end lost 0 bases, the J end lost 0 bases, and 12 bases lay between the germline ends. In germline, CDR1 is LNHDA, CDR2 SQIVND (reference sequence).

This clonotype was seen many times. This sequence joins TRBV6-5 and TRBJ1-5, with a weak D call TRBD1 (5 bases). CDR1 is MNHEY and CDR2 is SVGAGI in the germline V gene. This CDR3 is built from 13 residues. With 2 bases removed from V and 6 bases from J, the gap between germline ends came to 8 bases. The CDR3 DNA reads TGTGCCAGCAGTTACGGGGGTGGTCAGCCCCAGCATTTT. This gives the protein CASSYGGGQPQHF.

This clonotype was counted at least ten times. The chain carries TRBV5-6 and TRBJ1-2, with 7 positions matching TRBD1. Trimming removed 3 bases from V and 3 bases from J; junction bases left unmatched: 5. Germline-derived CDR1 and CDR2 are SGHDT and YYEEEE. CDR3 length: 14 residues. The CDR3 nucleotides are TGTGCCAGCAGCTCACAGGGGTCGGACTATGGCTACACCTTC. It is translated as CASSSQGSDYGYTF.

This clonotype was observed many times. The rearrangement uses TRBV20-1 and TRBJ1-1; TRBD1 is a possible D gene (6 bases). From germline, CDR1 is DFQATT and CDR2 SNEGSKA (reference sequence). The CDR3 has 11 residues. The ends were cut back, 6 bases at V and 7 bases at J, with 12 bases in the middle. CDR3 in DNA: TGCAGTGCAAACCGGGACAATGAAGCTTTCTTT. Translated, it gives CSANRDNEAFF.

This clonotype appeared many times. The rearrangement uses TRBV5-4 and TRBJ2-1; 11 positions match TRBD2. This CDR3 is built from 15 residues. The junction had 4 bases not matched to a gene; V was cut back by 4 bases and J by 4 bases. The V gene's germline CDR1 is SGHNT and CDR2 YYREEE (reference sequence). The CDR3 here is CASSTGLAGYNEQFF. CDR3 bases: TGTGCCAGCAGCACAGGACTAGCGGGTTACAATGAGCAGTTCTTC.